These 31 T cell receptor beta chains were sequenced from one sample in a study. TCRdb called the RT-PCR reads again in MiXCR, with one record for every CDR3 protein. The table lists about 680,000 distinct CDR3 sequences, 11% to 15% of them singletons. The material sequenced was memory CD4+ T cells from blood. These receptors were obtained from a female donor in good health, serving as a healthy control.

The genes are TRBV12-3 or TRBV12-4 and TRBJ1-3; 7 nucleotides align to TRBD1. This CDR3 comprises 17 residues. The V gene end was trimmed by 7 bases and the J gene end by 0 bases; junction bases not matched to a gene: 12. The CDR3 DNA reads TGTGCCAGCACAACCCCTGGACAGGTGAACTCTGGAAACACCATATATTTT. Translation: CASTTPGQVNSGNTIYF.

The chain joins TRBV7-2 to TRBJ2-2; 7 nucleotides match TRBD2. The CDR3 sequence is 16 residues long. Trimming cost V 3 bases and J 4 bases; bases outside gene matches: 8. Germline CDR1 reads SGHTA; CDR2 reads FQGNSA. In nucleotides, the CDR3 is TGTGCCAGCAGCTTTTCGGGCGGGAGTAGCACCGGGGAGCTGTTTTTT. Translated: CASSFSGGSSTGELFF.

Many counts were recorded for this clonotype. The chain employs TRBV10-3 and TRBJ2-1; D is unresolved. The CDR3 length is 11 residues. V lost 3 bases to trimming and J lost 6 bases, with 3 bases between them. Looked up from germline, CDR1 is ENHRY and CDR2 is SYGVKD. The CDR3 reads CAISDVNEQFF. The DNA of the CDR3 is TGTGCCATCAGTGATGTCAATGAGCAGTTCTTC.

Many counts were recorded for this clonotype. The chain carries TRBV20-1 and TRBJ2-1; a weak D match, TRBD2 (6 bases). There are 15 residues in the CDR3. V was pared by 6 bases and J by 0 bases, with 15 bases between. The V gene's germline CDR1 is DFQATT and CDR2 SNEGSKA (reference sequence). In DNA form, the CDR3 reads TGCAGTGCCGCGAGGGCGGGGAGCTCCTACAATGAGCAGTTCTTC. Translated: CSAARAGSSYNEQFF.

This clonotype was seen many times. V gene TRBV12-3 or TRBV12-4 combines with J gene TRBJ2-5; the D is unclear. V gave up 5 bases and J gave up 5 bases, with 12 bases separating them. The CDR3 is 13 amino acids. CDR3 loop: CASSPVRYETQYF. The CDR3 DNA sequence: TGTGCCAGCAGTCCGGTTAGGTACGAGACCCAGTACTTC.

This clonotype was seen only a few times. The junction differs from germline at one of its ends, possibly a read error. The chain carries TRBV20-1 and TRBJ2-1; D unclear. CDR1 and CDR2 from the germline V gene are DFQATT and SNEGSKA (reference sequence). CDR3 length: 15 amino acids. The CDR3 protein is CSATVGPSSYNEQFF. Here the CDR3 DNA reads TGCAGCGCTACTGTAGGACCGAGCTCCTACAATGAGCAGTTCTTC.

J is TRBJ2-7 and V is TRBV4-3; 12 bases are shared with TRBD1. V was pared by 0 bases and J by 4 bases, with 4 bases of the junction left unmatched. Germline V gene lookup returns CDR1 LGHNA and CDR2 YSLEER. The CDR3 is 16 residues long. The CDR3 nucleotides are TGCGCCAGCAGCCAAGAGAAGGGACAGGGGGCTTACGAGCAGTACTTC. It codes for CASSQEKGQGAYEQYF.

The chain couples TRBV6-1 to TRBJ1-2; possible D gene TRBD1, 5 bases. This CDR3 region has 13 residues. Trimming shortened V by 5 bases and J by 3 bases, and 10 bases separated the two germline ends. Germline V gene sequence: CDR1 MNHNS, CDR2 SASEGT. The CDR3, as DNA: TGTGCCAGCAGTAAACGAGGGGACTATGGCTACACCTTC. This codes for CASSKRGDYGYTF.

Turning to this clonotype: A much larger clone differs from this one at a single base, so this may be a read error. The rearrangement joins TRBV20-1 to TRBJ1-1; D might be TRBD1 (5 bases). CDR3 length: 13 residues. CDR1 DFQATT and CDR2 SNEGSKA come from the germline V gene (reference sequence). V lost 4 bases and J 1 base, leaving 10 bases between the germline ends. The CDR3 is CSANGARNTEAFF. CDR3 nucleotide sequence: TGCAGTGCTAACGGGGCCAGGAACACTGAAGCTTTCTTT.

This clonotype was detected a few times. The chain joins TRBV5-1 to TRBJ2-2; 7 bases agree with TRBD2. The CDR3 is made up of 15 amino acids. Germline CDR1 and CDR2: SGHRS and YFSETQ. The ends lost 6 bases at V and 1 base at J; junction bases unmatched: 6. CDR3 sequence reads: CASKGPGGNTGELFF. In DNA, the CDR3 is TGCGCCAGCAAGGGGCCGGGGGGGAACACCGGGGAGCTGTTTTTT.

The chain links TRBV4-1 to TRBJ1-4; TRBD1 might be the D (5 bases). The ends were cut back, 0 bases at V and 8 bases at J, with 16 bases in the middle. Germline CDR1 reads MGHRA; CDR2 reads YSYEKL. This CDR3 comprises 16 residues. The CDR3 sequence is CASSQERRQGGEKLFF. The CDR3 DNA sequence: TGCGCCAGCAGCCAAGAAAGGCGGCAGGGAGGGGAAAAACTGTTTTTT.

The chain has TRBV7-9 and TRBJ1-4; the D is unclear. The CDR3 runs to 13 residues. V gave up 8 bases and J gave up 3 bases, with 10 bases separating them. Germline values: CDR1 SEHNR, CDR2 FQNEAQ (reference sequence). For the CDR3, the DNA is TGTGCCAGCTGTAGGTCGGCTAATGAAAAACTGTTTTTT. This encodes CASCRSANEKLFF. Drawing the rest from reference TRBV7-9 and TRBJ1-4, the complete variable domain is DTGVSQNPRHKITKRGQNVTFRCDPISEHNRLYWYRQTLGQGPEFLTYFQNEAQLEKSRLLSDRFSAERPKGSFSTLEIQRTEQGDSAMYLCASCRSANEKLFFGSGTQLSVL.

This clonotype was seen a few times. A much larger clone sits a single nucleotide away, making a read error possible. The chain joins TRBV5-1 to TRBJ2-3; 11 bases agree with TRBD2. This CDR3 region has 15 residues. V gave up 0 bases and J gave up 4 bases; unmatched junction bases: 1. Germline CDR1 SGHRS, CDR2 YFSETQ. In DNA form, the CDR3 reads TGCGCCAGCAGCTTGGGACTAGCGGGATCAGATACGCAGTATTTT. Protein sequence: CASSLGLAGSDTQYF.

The chain combines TRBV3-1 with TRBJ1-2, with unresolved D. Germline CDR1 LGHDT, CDR2 YNNKEL (reference sequence). V was cut by 4 bases and J by 2 bases, with 8 bases left in between. The CDR3 runs 13 residues. CDR3 region: CASSPIGNYGYTF. CDR3 in DNA: TGTGCCAGCAGCCCCATAGGGAACTATGGCTACACCTTC.

The chain carries TRBV5-5 and TRBJ2-7; D might be TRBD1 or TRBD2, each matching 5 bases. The CDR3 has 15 residues. Germline loops: CDR1 SGHKS, CDR2 YYEKEE (reference sequence). Deletions cut 4 bases from V and 0 bases from J, with 14 bases between. The CDR3 loop is CASSGDPLSSYEQYF. The CDR3 DNA is TGTGCCAGCAGCGGGGACCCCCTTAGCTCCTACGAGCAGTACTTC.

Ten or more counts support this clonotype. V gene TRBV29-1 combines with J gene TRBJ2-3; the D gene could be TRBD1 or TRBD2 (6 bases each). The germline V gene encodes CDR1 SQVTM and CDR2 ANQGSEA. The CDR3 runs to 12 residues. Trimming left V 0 bases short and J 6 bases short, with 7 bases between. CDR3 coding DNA: TGCAGCGTTGAAGAAGGGGGGGATACGCAGTATTTT. Its protein is CSVEEGGDTQYF.

The chain links TRBV15 to TRBJ1-2; no clear D gene. The CDR3 runs to 13 residues. The V end was cut by 0 bases, the J end by 3 bases, with 5 bases between. Germline V gene data show CDR1 as LNHNV and CDR2 as YYDKDF (reference sequence). The CDR3 sequence: CATSRDNDYGYTF. The CDR3 region has the DNA TGTGCCACCAGCAGAGATAACGACTATGGCTACACCTTC.

This chain joins TRBV6-2 or TRBV6-3 and TRBJ2-1; D possibly matches TRBD1 or TRBD2 (5 bases each). The CDR3 runs 14 residues. Deletions cut 0 bases from V and 13 bases from J, with 16 bases between. The germline V gene has CDR1 MNHEY and CDR2 SVGEGT. In DNA form, the CDR3 reads TGTGCCAGCAGTTACTCGGACAAACTAGTTCCACAGTTCTTC. Protein: CASSYSDKLVPQFF.

This chain links TRBV18 with TRBJ2-1, with D unresolved. The V gene's germline CDR1 is KGHSH and CDR2 LQKENI. Trimming cost V 2 bases and J 3 bases, with 5 bases left between them. The CDR3 runs 13 residues. CDR3 bases: TGTGCCAGCTCACCATACAACTACAATGAGCAGTTCTTC. Translating gives CASSPYNYNEQFF.

This clonotype has just a few counts. The chain carries TRBV6-5 and TRBJ1-4, with TRBD1 identical over 7 bases. CDR3 size: 15 residues. V gave up 6 bases and J gave up 3 bases; unmatched junction bases: 7. Germline V gene data show CDR1 as MNHEY and CDR2 as SVGAGI. This chain's CDR3 is CASRADRAPNEKLFF. CDR3 nucleotides: TGTGCCAGCAGAGCCGACAGGGCCCCTAATGAAAAACTGTTTTTT.

This clonotype was observed at least ten times. The chain joins TRBV27 to TRBJ2-5, with 11 bases that match TRBD2. This CDR3 has 15 amino acids. Germline CDR1 and CDR2: MNHEY and SMNVEV (reference sequence). The ends lost 3 bases at V and 5 bases at J; junction bases unmatched: 5. CDR3: CASSLRLAGRETQYF. The CDR3 coding sequence is TGTGCCAGCAGTTTGCGACTAGCGGGGAGGGAGACCCAGTACTTC.

This clonotype was seen repeatedly, ten times or more. In DNA, the CDR3 is TGCAGCGTCTCCGGGACAAGCGAAGGAAACACCATATATTTT. As protein: CSVSGTSEGNTIYF. The genes are TRBV29-1 and TRBJ1-3, with D perhaps matching TRBD1 (6 bases). The CDR3 consists of 14 residues. V was shortened by 6 bases and J by 4 bases, with 16 bases between the two germline ends. Germline lookup yields CDR1 SQVTM and CDR2 ANQGSEA.

This clonotype came up many times. The J gene is TRBJ2-2, the V gene TRBV7-2; D not resolved. Germline loops: CDR1 SGHTA, CDR2 FQGNSA. Trimming took 4 bases from V and 1 from J, leaving 7 bases between them. CDR3 length: 14 residues. The CDR3 bases are TGTGCCAGCAGCTACACTCGGAACACCGGGGAGCTGTTTTTT. Translated, it gives CASSYTRNTGELFF.

This clonotype was found a few times. This chain uses TRBV20-1 with TRBJ1-2; 12 bases are a match to TRBD1. CDR1 DFQATT and CDR2 SNEGSKA come from the germline V gene (reference sequence). This CDR3 has 13 residues. Losses at the gene ends were 6 bases for V and 7 bases for J; bases not matched to a gene: 6. The CDR3 coding sequence is TGCAGTGCAGGGACAGGGGGCGCCTTTGGCTACACCTTC. This translates into CSAGTGGAFGYTF.

This chain joins TRBV5-1 and TRBJ2-1; D ambiguous. This CDR3 has 15 residues. Per germline, CDR1 SGHRS and CDR2 YFSETQ. V was shortened by 3 bases and J by 7 bases, with 17 bases between the two germline ends. As DNA, the CDR3 is TGCGCCAGCAGCTCCCCCAGTCGCGGCTCAAATGAGCAGTTCTTC. It yields the protein CASSSPSRGSNEQFF.

This chain's CDR3 is CSASREGLGSPLHF. DNA of the CDR3: TGCAGTGCTAGTCGAGAAGGGCTCGGCTCACCCCTCCACTTT. This sequence joins TRBV20-1 and TRBJ1-6, with unresolved D. The CDR3 loop spans 14 amino acids. Germline V gene sequence: CDR1 DFQATT, CDR2 SNEGSKA (reference sequence). Trimming left V 3 bases short and J 10 bases short, with 16 bases between.

This clonotype appeared a few times. This sequence joins TRBV7-3 and TRBJ2-3; a possible D gene is TRBD1 (6 bases). CDR1 SGHTA and CDR2 FQGTGA come from the germline V gene. The CDR3 has 15 amino acids. Trimming took 4 bases from V and 4 from J, leaving 15 bases between them. CDR3: CASSSRTVGADTQYF. The CDR3 region has the DNA TGTGCCAGCAGCTCCCGGACAGTCGGGGCAGATACGCAGTATTTT.

This sequence joins TRBV12-3 or TRBV12-4 and TRBJ1-3; the D gene is possibly TRBD1 (5 bases). The CDR3 extends over 14 amino acids. V was cut by 2 bases and J by 4 bases, with 9 bases left in between. CDR3 sequence (DNA): TGTGCCAGCAGTTTACGGGGGGTGGGAAACACCATATATTTT. Its translation: CASSLRGVGNTIYF.

This chain links TRBV7-6 with TRBJ1-5; perhaps TRBD1 as D (5 bases). CDR3 length equals 15 residues. Germline V CDR1 and CDR2: SGHVS, FNYEAQ. Trimming left V 0 bases short and J 6 bases short, with 12 bases between. The CDR3 loop reads CASSLAGAGGQPQHF. In DNA, the CDR3 is TGTGCCAGCAGCTTAGCAGGGGCGGGTGGTCAGCCCCAGCATTTT.

In its sample, this clonotype was seen many times. J is TRBJ2-3 and V is TRBV10-3; D is possibly TRBD1 (6 bases). The CDR3 has 14 residues. The V end was cut by 4 bases, the J end by 6 bases, with 14 bases between. Germline CDR1 ENHRY, CDR2 SYGVKD. CDR3 coding DNA: TGTGCCATCAGTGTTCTAGTAGGGGGTGATACGCAGTATTTT. This codes for CAISVLVGGDTQYF.

This clonotype was observed a handful of times. The chain uses TRBV7-2 and TRBJ2-3, with 11 bases fitting TRBD2. Germline-derived CDR1 and CDR2 are SGHTA and FQGNSA. The CDR3 has 17 amino acids. The V and J ends lost 4 bases and 4 bases, in that order; junction bases with no gene match: 10. The CDR3 bases are TGTGCCAGCAGCTCAACGATTAGCGGGAGGGCCCCAGATACGCAGTATTTT. Translated, it gives CASSSTISGRAPDTQYF.